This T cell receptor (beta chain) originates from a study of shared clonotypes between healthy human individuals. This CDR3 spans 18 amino acids. Only in-frame clones appear in the TCRdb table, and some are missing; sequencing was by immunoSEQ multiplex PCR. The sample contains around 1,100,000 clones, 70% to 85% of which appear only once. The origin of this receptor is a man aged 18 to 29 in good health. Some clones in this sample may be carry-over from other donors' samples. The specimen was memory CD4+ T cells from PBMCs. Specified subset: CD45RA-negative fraction. The rearrangement joins TRBV1 to TRBJ1-5; TRBD1, the table's D call, lacks a check against the DNA. TRBV1 represents a pseudogene. The CDR3 region is CTSSRVGRGLGSNQPQHF. CDR3 nucleotides: TGCACCAGCAGCCGAGTGGGCAGGGGGCTCGGTAGCAATCAGCCCCAGCATTTT.